The text below deals with one T cell receptor beta chain. With random hexamers, 0.5 to 1 ug RNA was reverse transcribed. From the immunoSEQ multiplex PCR reads, TCRdb called clonotypes with MiXCR, one entry per CDR3 protein. The sample carries 25,000 to 30,000 distinct CDR3 sequences, roughly 94% recorded once. Healthy donors served as the controls. They were matched for age and sex. The sample originates from a study of CD8 T cells in Susac syndrome. Germline values: CDR1 SQVTM, CDR2 ANQGSEA. This CDR3 contains 13 residues. The source is a human donor in good health. The V call is TRBV29-1, the J call TRBJ2-2; D remains unclear. Sequenced sample: CD8+ T cells from PBMCs. The CDR3 spells CSIRTANTGELFF. CDR3 DNA sequence: TGCAGTATACGGACGGCGAACACCGGGGAGCTGTTTTTT.